This T cell receptor beta chain was sequenced for a study of blood T cell repertoires in COVID-19. Across fewer than 25 US areas, participants ranged in age from roughly 18 to 89 years. Sequenced by immunoSEQ multiplex PCR; TCRdb stores in-frame clones only, minus some. The table has just over 150,000 clones, approximately 87% seen once. This CDR3 comprises 11 residues. The germline gives CDR1 MNHEY, CDR2 SVGEGT. V lost 5 bases to trimming and J lost 6 bases, with 7 bases between them. The sequencing input was PBMCs or T cells enriched from blood (not recorded which). The V call is TRBV6-2 or TRBV6-3, the J call TRBJ1-1; D gene uncertain. The receptor was isolated from a woman aged 45-65 years who had recovered from COVID-19. CDR3 loop: CASSHGSEAFF. As DNA, the CDR3 is TGTGCCAGCAGTCACGGGTCTGAAGCTTTCTTT.